A selection of T cell receptor beta chains follows, all from one sample in a study of OX40 agonist ivuxolimab in advanced cancers. Profiled with immunoSEQ multiplex PCR; TCRdb holds only in-frame clones, not every one. Of 64,000 or so clones in the sample, 65% to 90% are singletons; the top ten hold approximately 0.75%. Material: CD4+ or CD8+ T cells sorted from blood, obtained in a trial of the OX40 agonist ivuxolimab. These receptors all come from an adult with an advanced solid tumor such as melanoma, head and neck, liver or kidney cancer. The CDR3 runs from the conserved cysteine through the conserved F or W.

V | CDR3
TRBV5-8 | CASNRDYGYTF
TRBV2 | CASSVGSGLLYF
TRBV11-2 | CASSFIRKTAFNYGYTF
TRBV10-3 | CAITDRVIALF
TRBV19 | CASSASGGRGTEAFF
TRBV5-1 | CASRAGGTGHNSPLHF
TRBV7-2 | CASSLSGHLTYEQYF
TRBV4-2 | CASSQDGTSGDGDTQYF
TRBV27 | CASSFGETTGELFF
TRBV7-8 | CASSSSLNTEAFF
TRBV2 | CASSVRAGGSTDTQYF
TRBV30 | CAWSYSGRSGNTIYF
TRBV4-2 | CASSQEGRGGSYGAFF
TRBV5-4 | CASSVTPGQGEKLFF
TRBV9 | CASSPRRLAGGNEQFF
TRBV4-2 | CASSQKQGTDTQYF
TRBV19 | CASNSLNYGYTF
TRBV6-5 | CASRLDRVENEQFF
TRBV19 | CASSWQWLSQETQYF
TRBV12-5 | CASGFGGGHTYNEQFF
TRBV11-2 | CASSRSREAFF
TRBV5-1 | CASSRTGGATNEKLFF
TRBV5-1 | CASSRRLAGSETQYF
TRBV5-1 | CASSSGTGYQETQYF
TRBV5-4 | CASSLYRLIFSSYTQYF
TRBV11-1 | CASSSLLADTQYF
TRBV5-5 | CASSEGAGANYGYTF
TRBV6-1 | CASSAFYNTEAFF
TRBV7-3 | CASSLTSGTGDRVGQYF
TRBV29-1 | CSVEEANYGYTF
TRBV6-5 | CASRMTGAGYGYTF
TRBV6-6 | CASSQTGTALDTQYF
TRBV10-3 | CAISEGTRSSGANVLTF
TRBV29-1 | CSVAVADYEQYF
TRBV7-3 | CASSKTGGADTQYF
TRBV18 | CASSPPAVLYEQYF
TRBV5-4 | CASSPAPRLAGSPYNEQFF
TRBV11-2 | CASSLGQGPGNTIYF
TRBV11-3 | CASSLDSSYTDTQYF
TRBV2 | CASNRDRQETQYF
TRBV7-7 | CASSRRQDGELFF
TRBV7-9 | CASSPGQGKETQYF
TRBV7-9 | CASSLDRETQYF
TRBV5-1 | CASSLLAGGLTGELFF
TRBV6-5 | CASSAYTGDGYTF
TRBV5-5 | CASARGAAEKLFF
TRBV7-9 | CASSFQSNQPQHF
TRBV6-1 | CASSEVRQGKYF
TRBV30 | CAWSVNTEAFF
TRBV29-1 | CSVEDRRRFNTDTQYF
TRBV6-1 | CASSEVTDTEAFF
TRBV6-5 | CASSLTGGETQYF
TRBV11-2 | CASRSHPGLAGGEQFF
TRBV7-9 | CASSLRQEAPLHF
TRBV18 | CASSPRLAGRTRGTGELFF
TRBV19 | CASSNQGAGGVKLFF